This TCR beta chain stems from a study of early T cells in non-severe SARS-CoV-2 infection. This clonotype was detected many times. Germline-derived CDR1 and CDR2 are SGHRS and YFSETQ. With 2 bases removed from V and 3 bases from J, the gap between germline ends came to 9 bases. The CDR3 extends over 13 amino acids. Researchers attached unique molecular identifiers to individual cDNA molecules. TCRdb reprocessed the 5' RACE reads via MiXCR and lists one record per CDR3 protein. The data show about 50,000 distinct CDR3 sequences, with roughly 8.8% seen just once and more than 13% held by the top ten. The clonotype was recovered from an adult who was a healthcare worker with PCR-confirmed SARS-CoV-2 infection or an uninfected control (not recorded which). Sequenced sample: whole blood. The chain has TRBV5-1 and TRBJ2-7; perhaps TRBD1 as D (6 bases). CDR3 loop: CASSFGTLYEQYF. The CDR3 DNA follows: TGCGCCAGCAGCTTCGGGACACTCTACGAGCAGTACTTC.